Reported below is one TCR beta chain. These data belong to a study of blood T cells in healthy people across ages. Germline CDR1 KGHDR, CDR2 SFDVKD. The trim removed 3 bases at V and 7 bases at J, leaving 10 bases unmatched. The length of the CDR3 is 16 residues. The authors ran a second PCR of roughly 6 to 11 cycles using a sample-barcoded 5' primer and a J-beta primer mix. Every single cDNA molecule received a tag from a template-switch adaptor with 12 random nucleotides. TCRdb reanalysed the 5' RACE reads using MiXCR and keeps one entry per CDR3 protein. The table includes about 720,000 distinct CDR3 sequences, around a quarter detected once. These data were also reused for a study on T cells of mothers and their children. This second study notes: Samples were provided by three healthy Caucasian mothers and their six children.

The sequencing sample was made of blood. V and J are TRBV24-1 and TRBJ2-1; 8 nucleotides match TRBD2. This clonotype was obtained from a boy younger than 18 in good health. DNA of the CDR3: TGTGCCACCAGTGATGGGCTAGCGGGTGTCGGTAATGAGCAGTTCTTC. Its translation is CATSDGLAGVGNEQFF.